This entry features one T cell receptor (beta chain) sequence. This record comes from a study of preoperative IRX-2 immunotherapy in early breast cancer. The data were produced by immunoSEQ multiplex PCR, yet TCRdb's version contains in-frame clones alone and is incomplete. The table includes 40,000 to 45,000 clones, roughly 94% detected once. Germline V gene sequence: CDR1 MDHEN, CDR2 SYDVKM. Trimming left V 10 bases short and J 8 bases short, with 13 bases between. The CDR3 is 11 amino acids. Treatment: preoperative locoregional IRX-2 cytokine immunotherapy. Patients received preoperative, locoregional IRX-2 cytokine immunotherapy in a phase Ib study.

The sequence was obtained from a human donor with breast cancer. Specimen: tumor tissue, collected after IRX-2 immunotherapy. The genes are TRBV28 and TRBJ2-3; no definite D call. This CDR3 is CAIKISATQYF. The CDR3 DNA reads TGTGCCATCAAAATCTCGGCTACGCAGTATTTT. The whole variable domain, remainder taken from reference TRBV28 and TRBJ2-3, is DVKVTQSSRYLVKRTGEKVFLECVQDMDHENMFWYRQDPGLGLRLIYFSYDVKMKEKGDIPEGYSVSREKKERFSLILESASTNQTSMYLCAIKISATQYFGPGTRLTVL.